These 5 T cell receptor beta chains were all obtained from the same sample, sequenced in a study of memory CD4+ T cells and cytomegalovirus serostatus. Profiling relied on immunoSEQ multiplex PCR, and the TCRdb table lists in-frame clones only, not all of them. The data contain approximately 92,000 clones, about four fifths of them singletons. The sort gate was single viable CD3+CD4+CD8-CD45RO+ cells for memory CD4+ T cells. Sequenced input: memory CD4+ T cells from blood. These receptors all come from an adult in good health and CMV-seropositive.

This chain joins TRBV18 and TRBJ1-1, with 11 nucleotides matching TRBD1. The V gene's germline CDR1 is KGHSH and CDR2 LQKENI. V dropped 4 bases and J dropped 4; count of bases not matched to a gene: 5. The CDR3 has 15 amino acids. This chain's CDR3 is CASSHPGQGGTEAFF. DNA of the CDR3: TGTGCCAGCTCACATCCGGGACAGGGGGGCACTGAAGCTTTCTTT.

CDR3 protein: CASSVPPGTHNEQFF. As DNA, the CDR3 is TGTGCCAGCAGCGTCCCGCCGGGCACCCACAATGAGCAGTTCTTC. This sequence joins TRBV9 and TRBJ2-1; D ambiguous. This CDR3 has 15 residues. Trimming shortened V by 2 bases and J by 5 bases, and 14 bases separated the two germline ends. Germline V CDR1 and CDR2: SGDLS, YYNGEE.

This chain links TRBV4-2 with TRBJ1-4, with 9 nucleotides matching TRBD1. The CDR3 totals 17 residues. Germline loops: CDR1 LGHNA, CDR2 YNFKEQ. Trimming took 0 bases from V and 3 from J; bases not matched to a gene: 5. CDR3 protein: CASSQEGQGRANEKLFF. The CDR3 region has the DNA TGTGCCAGCAGCCAAGAGGGACAGGGTCGAGCTAATGAAAAACTGTTTTTT.

CDR3 DNA: TGTGCCAGTAGTACCCCCGGGACACCGAACACTGAAGCTTTCTTT. Encoded protein: CASSTPGTPNTEAFF. The rearrangement links TRBV19 to TRBJ1-1, with a tentative D call TRBD1 (6 bases). This CDR3 contains 15 residues. Per the germline V gene, CDR1 is LNHDA and CDR2 is SQIVND (reference sequence). V lost 4 bases to trimming and J lost 1 base, with 13 bases between them.

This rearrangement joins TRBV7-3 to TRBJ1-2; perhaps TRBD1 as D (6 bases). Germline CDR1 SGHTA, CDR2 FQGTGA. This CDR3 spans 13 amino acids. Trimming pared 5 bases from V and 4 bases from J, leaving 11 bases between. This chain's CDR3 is CASSVDRSYGYTF. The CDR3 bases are TGTGCCAGCAGCGTCGACAGGAGCTATGGCTACACCTTC.